This T cell receptor (beta chain) stems from a study of molecular identifiers for immune sequencing clone quantification. TCRdb reprocessed the PCR reads with MiXCR, giving one entry per CDR3 protein. The data hold about 320,000 distinct CDR3 sequences, with roughly a fifth observed a single time. This CDR3 spans 16 amino acids. J was trimmed by 7 bases and V by 0 bases; bases with no gene match: 11. The germline gives CDR1 MNHEY, CDR2 SMNVEV (reference sequence). Sequencing was done on a sample of naive CD8+ T cells from blood, with Jurkat cell RNA spiked in. Subset specified: FACS-sorted CD8+CD4-CCR7+CD45RA+ naive T cells. This chain links TRBV27 with TRBJ2-5, with 7 positions matching TRBD1. This sequence originates from a human donor in good health. Some libraries in this study had Jurkat cell RNA spiked in. CDR3 DNA sequence: TGTGCCAGCAGTTTATCGAAAGGGACAGTCGTAGGGACCCAGTACTTC. Protein: CASSLSKGTVVGTQYF.